This T cell receptor beta chain was recorded in a study of blood T cell repertoires in COVID-19. Per germline, CDR1 SNHLY and CDR2 FYNNEI. This CDR3 spans 13 amino acids. Trimming removed 8 bases at V and 8 bases at J, with 13 bases between. Clones were read by immunoSEQ multiplex PCR, and TCRdb kept only the in-frame ones, dropping some. The sample contains roughly 130,000 clones, roughly 78% of which appear only once. This clone was found once. The V gene is TRBV2, the J gene TRBJ1-6; possibly TRBD1 for D (5 bases). The sequence derives from a man between 60 and 75 years old with active or convalescent COVID-19. What was sequenced was peripheral blood. The CDR3 protein is CASRGESHSPLHF. The CDR3 DNA reads TGTGCCAGCCGGGGGGAGTCCCATTCACCCCTCCACTTT.